This T cell receptor (beta chain) was obtained from a study of blood T cells in healthy people across ages. Study-level results: CMV infection status of these donors was not known.

The sample holds a few counts of this clonotype. Its target is unknown. The length of the CDR3 is 11 residues. Germline CDR1 SQVTM, CDR2 ANQGSEA. V lost 0 bases and J 3 bases, leaving 3 bases between the germline ends. Next came a second PCR, run for about 6 to 12 cycles, which used a sample-barcoded 5' primer along with a J-beta primer mix. TCRdb called the 5' RACE reads again in MiXCR, with one record for every CDR3 protein. The sample lists about 970,000 distinct CDR3 sequences; roughly 50% were seen once. The sequence came from a woman aged 60 to 75 in good health. The rearrangement uses TRBV29-1 and TRBJ2-7; D is ambiguous. Input material: blood. CDR3 bases: TGCAGCGTTGAAGAAGACTACGAGCAGTACTTC. This encodes CSVEEDYEQYF.